These 2 T cell receptor beta chains were all obtained from the same sample, sequenced in a study of blood T cells in healthy people across ages. Through a sample-barcoded 5' primer and a J-beta primer mix, a second PCR was run for roughly 6 to 12 cycles. Via MiXCR, TCRdb re-called the 5' RACE reads, giving one row per CDR3 protein. The sample lists about 1 million distinct CDR3 sequences; over 35% were seen once. Material for sequencing was blood. These receptors came from a woman in her fifties or sixties in good health.

The DNA for the CDR3 is TGTGCTAGCAGGGGGCCAAACTACAATGAGCAGTTCTTC. This codes for CASRGPNYNEQFF. V and J are TRBV10-3 and TRBJ2-1; TRBD1 agrees at 8 bases. The CDR3 runs to 13 residues. Germline V gene sequence: CDR1 ENHRY, CDR2 SYGVKD.

The chain couples TRBV5-1 to TRBJ1-2; 7 bases agree with TRBD1. Germline CDR1 reads SGHRS; CDR2 reads YFSETQ. The CDR3 loop spans 16 amino acids. V lost 5 bases to trimming and J lost 0 bases; unmatched junction nucleotides: 10. The CDR3 DNA follows: TGCGCCAGCAGACATGGACAGGAATATTCTAACTATGGCTACACCTTC. Translated: CASRHGQEYSNYGYTF.